A selection of T cell receptor beta chains follows, all from one sample in a study of Ad26.COV2.S vaccination and SARS-CoV-2 variants. Data came from immunoSEQ multiplex PCR; TCRdb stores just in-frame clones and leaves some out. Of about 180,000 clones detected, roughly nine tenths appear once; the ten largest clones hold 5.5% to 6%. The sample in question was peripheral blood, obtained after recovery from COVID-19. These TCRs come from a human donor who had recovered from COVID-19. CDR3s include the opening cysteine and the closing phenylalanine or tryptophan. The D gene is left open where the match is weak. Size tells how often a clone was seen (once, few, many) or the class of an expanded clone, and some rows leave it out.

J gene: TRBJ2-5; V gene: TRBV29-1; D gene: TRBD2; clone size: .; CDR3 DNA: TGCAGCGTTGAAGGAGCGGGAGGCTTTCAAGAGACCCAGTACTTC; CDR3 protein: CSVEGAGGFQETQYF
J gene: TRBJ2-5; V gene: TRBV15; D gene: .; clone size: .; CDR3 DNA: TGTGCCACCAGCAGCAGGGGCGGTAGAGAGACCCAGTACTTC; CDR3 protein: CATSSRGGRETQYF
J gene: TRBJ1-6; V gene: TRBV27; D gene: .; clone size: .; CDR3 DNA: TGTGCCAGCAGGCCCATGGGGTCGGGTAATTCACCCCTCCACTTT; CDR3 protein: CASRPMGSGNSPLHF
J gene: TRBJ1-6; V gene: TRBV30; D gene: .; clone size: .; CDR3 DNA: TGTGCCTGGAGTCCCAGGGCCAATTCACCCCTCCACTTT; CDR3 protein: CAWSPRANSPLHF
J gene: TRBJ2-1; V gene: TRBV11-1; D gene: .; clone size: .; CDR3 DNA: TGTGCCAGCAGCTTAGTAGGGGGGTCCAATGAGCAGTTCTTC; CDR3 protein: CASSLVGGSNEQFF
J gene: TRBJ1-2; V gene: TRBV5-6; D gene: TRBD1; clone size: .; CDR3 DNA: TGTGCCAGCAGGCCCGGGACAGAGTACTATGGCTACACCTTC; CDR3 protein: CASRPGTEYYGYTF
J gene: TRBJ2-3; V gene: TRBV9; D gene: .; clone size: .; CDR3 DNA: TGTGCCAGCAGCCGACTATACACAGATACGCAGTATTTT; CDR3 protein: CASSRLYTDTQYF
J gene: TRBJ1-4; V gene: TRBV28; D gene: .; clone size: .; CDR3 DNA: TGTGCCAGCAGTTTACGAGTCAGGTTACATGAAAAACTGTTTTTT; CDR3 protein: CASSLRVRLHEKLFF
J gene: TRBJ1-1; V gene: TRBV18; D gene: TRBD1; clone size: .; CDR3 DNA: TGTGCCAGCTCACCTTCAGGGGGGACGGAAGCTTTCTTT; CDR3 protein: CASSPSGGTEAFF
J gene: TRBJ1-1; V gene: TRBV3-1/TRBV3-2; D gene: .; clone size: .; CDR3 DNA: TGTGCCAGCAGCCAACTGCAGGGGCGGAACACTGAAGCTTTCTTT; CDR3 protein: CASSQLQGRNTEAFF
J gene: TRBJ1-2; V gene: TRBV5-6; D gene: TRBD1; clone size: .; CDR3 DNA: TGTGCCAGCAACACCAGGGGGAGGGCCTATGGCTACACCTTC; CDR3 protein: CASNTRGRAYGYTF
J gene: TRBJ1-6; V gene: TRBV19; D gene: .; clone size: .; CDR3 DNA: TGTGCCAGTAGTATATGGACAGAAGATAATTCACCCCTCCACTTT; CDR3 protein: CASSIWTEDNSPLHF
J gene: TRBJ1-3; V gene: TRBV27; D gene: TRBD1; clone size: once; CDR3 DNA: TGTGCCAGCAGCTCTGACAGGGGCCGAAACACCATATATTTT; CDR3 protein: CASSSDRGRNTIYF
J gene: TRBJ2-1; V gene: TRBV10-3; D gene: TRBD1; clone size: .; CDR3 DNA: TGTGCCATCAGTGAGGATGGGACAGGGAGGGCCAATGAGCAGTTCTTC; CDR3 protein: CAISEDGTGRANEQFF
J gene: TRBJ2-3; V gene: TRBV14; D gene: .; clone size: once; CDR3 DNA: TGTGCCAGCAGCCAAGTATTAGCAGATACGCAGTATTTT; CDR3 protein: CASSQVLADTQYF
J gene: TRBJ2-7; V gene: TRBV9; D gene: TRBD2; clone size: once; CDR3 DNA: TGTGCCAGCAGCCCCGGGACTAGCGGGCCCCTCTCCTACGAGCAGTACTTC; CDR3 protein: CASSPGTSGPLSYEQYF
J gene: TRBJ1-6; V gene: TRBV4-1; D gene: TRBD1; clone size: .; CDR3 DNA: TGCGCCAGCAGCGAGGACAGGGTTAATTCACCCCTCCACTTT; CDR3 protein: CASSEDRVNSPLHF
J gene: TRBJ2-3; V gene: TRBV7-3; D gene: .; clone size: .; CDR3 DNA: TGTGCCAGCAGCGAAACGGGGCCCAGCACAGATACGCAGTATTTT; CDR3 protein: CASSETGPSTDTQYF
J gene: TRBJ2-7; V gene: TRBV4-1; D gene: TRBD2; clone size: few; CDR3 DNA: TGCGCCAGCAGCCAAGATGGAGTAGCGGGGGAGCAGTACTTC; CDR3 protein: CASSQDGVAGEQYF
J gene: TRBJ2-2; V gene: TRBV7-3; D gene: .; clone size: few; CDR3 DNA: TGTGCCAGCGGTGAAAACACCGGGGAGCTGTTTTTT; CDR3 protein: CASGENTGELFF
J gene: TRBJ1-2; V gene: TRBV6-5; D gene: TRBD1; clone size: .; CDR3 DNA: TGTGCCAGCACTCGGGACAGGGGTGTTGGCTACACCTTC; CDR3 protein: CASTRDRGVGYTF
J gene: TRBJ2-3; V gene: TRBV9; D gene: .; clone size: .; CDR3 DNA: TGTGCCAGCAGCGTAGCGGGGCCTAGCACAGATACGCAGTATTTT; CDR3 protein: CASSVAGPSTDTQYF
J gene: TRBJ2-1; V gene: TRBV27; D gene: TRBD2; clone size: .; CDR3 DNA: TGTGCCAGCACCGTCCTCCCGGGGGGCTCCTACAATGAGCAGTTCTTC; CDR3 protein: CASTVLPGGSYNEQFF
J gene: TRBJ1-3; V gene: TRBV12-3/TRBV12-4; D gene: .; clone size: .; CDR3 DNA: TGTGCCAGCAGTTTGAAGGGAAACACCATATATTTT; CDR3 protein: CASSLKGNTIYF
J gene: TRBJ1-2; V gene: TRBV7-8; D gene: .; clone size: .; CDR3 DNA: TGTGCCAGCAGCTTCCGGGGGGAGGATGGCTACACCTTC; CDR3 protein: CASSFRGEDGYTF
J gene: TRBJ1-5; V gene: TRBV12-5; D gene: .; clone size: .; CDR3 DNA: TGTGCTAGTGGCGCTACCCTTTATCAGCCCCAGCATTTT; CDR3 protein: CASGATLYQPQHF
J gene: TRBJ2-1; V gene: TRBV6-1; D gene: .; clone size: .; CDR3 DNA: TGTGCCAGCAGTGAAAGGTGGGGGAGCTACAATGAGCAGTTCTTC; CDR3 protein: CASSERWGSYNEQFF
J gene: TRBJ2-7; V gene: TRBV2; D gene: .; clone size: .; CDR3 DNA: TGTGCCCTGGGAGAGGGAGGTATCCTCTACGAGCAGTACTTC; CDR3 protein: CALGEGGILYEQYF
J gene: TRBJ1-1; V gene: TRBV28; D gene: .; clone size: .; CDR3 DNA: TGTGCCACCCTATCCGGGACGGCGAACACTGAAGCTTTCTTT; CDR3 protein: CATLSGTANTEAFF
J gene: TRBJ1-2; V gene: TRBV18; D gene: TRBD1; clone size: .; CDR3 DNA: TGTGCCAGCTCCCCTGGGACAGGGGAGCGTTATGGCTACACCTTC; CDR3 protein: CASSPGTGERYGYTF
J gene: TRBJ2-1; V gene: TRBV27; D gene: TRBD2; clone size: .; CDR3 DNA: TGTGCCAGCAGTTTCTTGGCGGGAGTTGCATCTGAGCAGTTCTTC; CDR3 protein: CASSFLAGVASEQFF
J gene: TRBJ1-4; V gene: TRBV12-3/TRBV12-4; D gene: TRBD1; clone size: .; CDR3 DNA: TGTGCCAGCAGTACAGGGGGAAATGAAAAACTGTTTTTT; CDR3 protein: CASSTGGNEKLFF
J gene: TRBJ2-5; V gene: TRBV3-1/TRBV3-2; D gene: .; clone size: .; CDR3 DNA: TGTGCCAGCAGCCAATGGGAGTCTTCCCGGACCCAGTACTTC; CDR3 protein: CASSQWESSRTQYF
J gene: TRBJ1-5; V gene: TRBV15; D gene: .; clone size: .; CDR3 DNA: TGTGCCACCAGCAGAGATTCTGCGAGTCAGCCCCAGCATTTT; CDR3 protein: CATSRDSASQPQHF
J gene: TRBJ2-3; V gene: TRBV5-1; D gene: TRBD1; clone size: .; CDR3 DNA: TGCGCCAGCAGCCCGGGGACAGGCACAGATACGCAGTATTTT; CDR3 protein: CASSPGTGTDTQYF
J gene: TRBJ2-7; V gene: TRBV5-4; D gene: TRBD1; clone size: .; CDR3 DNA: TGTGCCAGCAGCTTGGCGGACAGGGGTTACGAGCAGTACTTC; CDR3 protein: CASSLADRGYEQYF
J gene: TRBJ2-1; V gene: TRBV14; D gene: TRBD1; clone size: .; CDR3 DNA: TGTGCCAGCAGCCACCTCGACAGGGGCCCTAGGACTGAGCAGTTCTTC; CDR3 protein: CASSHLDRGPRTEQFF
J gene: TRBJ2-5; V gene: TRBV30; D gene: .; clone size: .; CDR3 DNA: TGTGCCTGGAGTGTTCGACGGGCGGAGACCCAGTACTTC; CDR3 protein: CAWSVRRAETQYF
J gene: TRBJ2-7; V gene: TRBV30; D gene: TRBD1; clone size: .; CDR3 DNA: TGTGCCTGGGAGACAAGACAGGGGGCCCACGAGCAGTACTTC; CDR3 protein: CAWETRQGAHEQYF
J gene: TRBJ2-3; V gene: TRBV7-8; D gene: .; clone size: .; CDR3 DNA: TGTGCCAGCAGCTTATCGCGGGGCCGCACAGATACGCAGTATTTT; CDR3 protein: CASSLSRGRTDTQYF
J gene: TRBJ2-1; V gene: TRBV9; D gene: .; clone size: .; CDR3 DNA: TGTGCCAGCAGCGTAGCTGGAGGAGGGGGCAATGAGCAGTTCTTC; CDR3 protein: CASSVAGGGGNEQFF
J gene: TRBJ1-6; V gene: TRBV4-1; D gene: .; clone size: once; CDR3 DNA: TGCGCCAGCAGCCAAGATTCCCCAGCTACTAGCTCCTATAATTCACCCCTCCACTTT; CDR3 protein: CASSQDSPATSSYNSPLHF
J gene: TRBJ1-4; V gene: TRBV2; D gene: .; clone size: few; CDR3 DNA: TGTGCCAGCAGAGGATGGACGGACTCTAATGAAAAACTGTTTTTT; CDR3 protein: CASRGWTDSNEKLFF
J gene: TRBJ2-7; V gene: TRBV7-2; D gene: .; clone size: .; CDR3 DNA: TGTGCCAGCAGCCCAACAGGATCCTACGAGCAGTACTTC; CDR3 protein: CASSPTGSYEQYF
J gene: TRBJ2-5; V gene: TRBV20-1; D gene: .; clone size: .; CDR3 DNA: TGCAGTGCTAGTGGGGGGCCGGAGACCCAGTACTTC; CDR3 protein: CSASGGPETQYF
J gene: TRBJ2-7; V gene: TRBV5-1; D gene: .; clone size: .; CDR3 DNA: TGCGCCAGCAGCGGGAGACACGAGCAGTACTTC; CDR3 protein: CASSGRHEQYF
J gene: TRBJ2-3; V gene: TRBV13; D gene: .; clone size: once; CDR3 DNA: TGTGCCAGCAGCTTAGGGTACCGTAGCACAGATACGCAGTATTTT; CDR3 protein: CASSLGYRSTDTQYF
J gene: TRBJ2-3; V gene: TRBV5-5; D gene: .; clone size: .; CDR3 DNA: TGTGCCAGCAGCCAGTCCGACCCGGAAGATACGCAGTATTTT; CDR3 protein: CASSQSDPEDTQYF
J gene: TRBJ2-7; V gene: TRBV5-6; D gene: .; clone size: .; CDR3 DNA: TGTGCCAGCAGCTGGGGCCCCAACTACGAGCAGTACTTC; CDR3 protein: CASSWGPNYEQYF
J gene: TRBJ2-3; V gene: TRBV7-2; D gene: TRBD2; clone size: .; CDR3 DNA: TGTGCCAGCAGCTTAGCTAGCGGGAGCCCAGATACGCAGTATTTT; CDR3 protein: CASSLASGSPDTQYF
J gene: TRBJ1-5; V gene: TRBV2; D gene: .; clone size: .; CDR3 DNA: TGTGCCAGCAGTGAGGGGGTTCGCAATCAGCCCCAGCATTTT; CDR3 protein: CASSEGVRNQPQHF
J gene: TRBJ1-1; V gene: TRBV6-5; D gene: TRBD1; clone size: .; CDR3 DNA: TGTGCCATACTCCAGGGGGTGAACACTGAAGCTTTCTTT; CDR3 protein: CAILQGVNTEAFF
J gene: TRBJ1-4; V gene: TRBV13; D gene: TRBD1; clone size: .; CDR3 DNA: TGTGCCAGCAGCTTCGGCAGGGGGCAGGAAAAACTGTTTTTT; CDR3 protein: CASSFGRGQEKLFF